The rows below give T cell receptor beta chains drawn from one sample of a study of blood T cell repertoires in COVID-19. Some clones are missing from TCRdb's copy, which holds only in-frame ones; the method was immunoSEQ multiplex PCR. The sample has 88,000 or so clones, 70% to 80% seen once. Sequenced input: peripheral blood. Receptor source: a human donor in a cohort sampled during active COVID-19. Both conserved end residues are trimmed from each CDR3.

ASSWGTGAQAF	TRBV7-2	TRBJ1-1
ASSLVQGANEQF	TRBV5-1	TRBJ2-1
ASSPKSSGANVLT	TRBV5-4	TRBJ2-6
ASSFGAGAFLSYNEQF	TRBV27	TRBJ2-1
ASSPLATQETQY	TRBV5-1	TRBJ2-5
ASSSAGTLNTEAF	TRBV28	TRBJ1-1
ASSNEDRGFYGYT	TRBV21-1	TRBJ1-2
SASVVGAAGPQH	TRBV20-1	TRBJ1-5
ATSEGTSGSTDTQY	TRBV24-1	TRBJ2-3
ASSYGTQVTHGYT	TRBV3-1/TRBV3-2	TRBJ1-2
ASGLSLTGELF	TRBV12-5	TRBJ2-2
ASSPSAGGSYEQY	TRBV5-5	TRBJ2-7
AWSAGGPYEQY	TRBV30	TRBJ2-7
ASSLRSREQY	TRBV5-4	TRBJ2-7
ASSSLRGDTIY	TRBV12-3/TRBV12-4	TRBJ1-3
ASFPFSGRGGTGELF	TRBV27	TRBJ2-2
ASSSRYSQH	TRBV19	TRBJ1-5
ASSQEPPGEGTEAF	TRBV4-2	TRBJ1-1
ASSPNGRSDTGELF	TRBV4-2	TRBJ2-2
ASSSGSTDTQY	TRBV5-4	TRBJ2-3
ASSKGGTDSGNTIY	TRBV7-9	TRBJ1-3
ASSHGTLYYEQY	TRBV28	TRBJ2-7
ASSYPGHRNEKLF	TRBV28	TRBJ1-4
ASLAGAGYNEQF	TRBV2	TRBJ2-1
ASSKYYSNSGANVLT	TRBV7-2	TRBJ2-6
ASSPGAPSYNEQF	TRBV11-3	TRBJ2-1
ASTTGTSGRFGDEQF	TRBV28	TRBJ2-1
ASSLRQGGTEAF	TRBV7-6	TRBJ1-1
ASSRGTSNTGELF	TRBV5-1	TRBJ2-2
ASSNRQSETQY	TRBV27	TRBJ2-5
ASSLGQGNEKLF	TRBV5-1	TRBJ1-4
ASSQGSTGLNTEAF	TRBV7-9	TRBJ1-1
ASSRTGGDYYGYT	TRBV18	TRBJ1-2
ASSEQRAQNTGELF	TRBV2	TRBJ2-2
AWSGQMSGGETQY	TRBV30	TRBJ2-5
ASSRDSQETQY	TRBV2	TRBJ2-5
ASSLDGTSGGDTQY	TRBV5-8	TRBJ2-3
ASSPLETGYSPLH	TRBV9	TRBJ1-6
ASSQDRSAGTQY	TRBV3-1/TRBV3-2	TRBJ2-3
ASRASGGSSYNEQF	TRBV2	TRBJ2-1
ASSRPDRTYEQY	TRBV5-6	TRBJ2-7
ASFRQVNYGYT	TRBV2	TRBJ1-2
SVEEGKAF	TRBV29-1	TRBJ1-1
ASSILAAGEQY	TRBV2	TRBJ2-7
ASSWQGRDTEAF	TRBV7-2	TRBJ1-1
ASRAGAYGYT	TRBV6-5	TRBJ1-2
ASGGARGTYEQY	TRBV27	TRBJ2-7
ASSSFGTSGRGNIQY	TRBV7-8	TRBJ2-4
ASSQDRWAETQY	TRBV4-1	TRBJ2-5
ASSIVQLAGVANEQF	TRBV19	TRBJ2-1
ASHRQQSETQY	TRBV2	TRBJ2-5
ASSQVGGPLRF	TRBV3-1/TRBV3-2	TRBJ2-1
ASSEVGLSSYNSPLH	TRBV6-1	TRBJ1-6